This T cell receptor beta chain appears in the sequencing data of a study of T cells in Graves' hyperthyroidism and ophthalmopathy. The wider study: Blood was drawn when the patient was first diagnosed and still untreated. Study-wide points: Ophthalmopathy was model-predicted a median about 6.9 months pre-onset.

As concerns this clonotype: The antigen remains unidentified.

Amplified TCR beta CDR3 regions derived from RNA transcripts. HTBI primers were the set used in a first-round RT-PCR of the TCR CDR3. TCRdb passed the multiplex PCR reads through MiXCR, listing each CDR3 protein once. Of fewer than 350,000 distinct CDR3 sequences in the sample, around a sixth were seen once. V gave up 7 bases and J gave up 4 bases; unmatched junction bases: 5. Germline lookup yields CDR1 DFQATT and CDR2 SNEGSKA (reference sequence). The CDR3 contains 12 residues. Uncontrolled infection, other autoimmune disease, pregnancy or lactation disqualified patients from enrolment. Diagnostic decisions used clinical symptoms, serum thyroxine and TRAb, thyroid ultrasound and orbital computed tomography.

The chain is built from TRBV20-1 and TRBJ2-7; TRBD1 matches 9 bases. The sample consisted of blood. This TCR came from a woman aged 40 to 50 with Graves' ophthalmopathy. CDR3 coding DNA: TGCAGTGTGGGACAGGGAGGTTACGAGCAGTACTTC. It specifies CSVGQGGYEQYF.